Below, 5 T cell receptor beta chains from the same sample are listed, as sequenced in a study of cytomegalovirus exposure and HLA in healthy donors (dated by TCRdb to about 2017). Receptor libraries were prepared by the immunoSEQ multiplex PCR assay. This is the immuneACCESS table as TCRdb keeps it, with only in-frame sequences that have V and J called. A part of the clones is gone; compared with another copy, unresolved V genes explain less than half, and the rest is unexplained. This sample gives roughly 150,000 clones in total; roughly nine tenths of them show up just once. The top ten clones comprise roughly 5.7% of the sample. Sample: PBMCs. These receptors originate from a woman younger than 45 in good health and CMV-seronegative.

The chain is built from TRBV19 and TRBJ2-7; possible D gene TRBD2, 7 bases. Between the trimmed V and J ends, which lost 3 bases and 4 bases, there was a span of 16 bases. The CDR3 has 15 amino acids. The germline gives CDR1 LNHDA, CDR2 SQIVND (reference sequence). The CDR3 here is CASSIGGGGVYEQYF. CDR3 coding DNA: TGTGCCAGTAGTATCGGAGGCGGGGGCGTATACGAGCAGTACTTC.

In DNA form, the CDR3 reads TGCGCCAGCAGCCAGACAGGGTACGAGCAGTTCTTC. This translates into CASSQTGYEQFF. The rearrangement uses TRBV5-1 and TRBJ2-1; 7 nucleotides match TRBD1. The V gene end was trimmed by 4 bases and the J gene end by 10 bases; junction bases not matched to a gene: 5. Germline-derived CDR1 and CDR2 are SGHRS and YFSETQ. The CDR3 totals 12 residues.

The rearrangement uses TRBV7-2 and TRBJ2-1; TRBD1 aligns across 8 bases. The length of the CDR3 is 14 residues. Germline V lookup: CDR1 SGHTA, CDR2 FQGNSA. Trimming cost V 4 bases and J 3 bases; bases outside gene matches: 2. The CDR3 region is CASSSGQGYNEQFF. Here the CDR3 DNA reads TGTGCCAGCAGCTCCGGACAGGGCTACAATGAGCAGTTCTTC.

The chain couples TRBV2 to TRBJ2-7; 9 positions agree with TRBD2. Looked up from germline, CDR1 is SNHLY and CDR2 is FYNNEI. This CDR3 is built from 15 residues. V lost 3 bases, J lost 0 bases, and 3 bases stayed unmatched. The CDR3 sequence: CASSDLAGSSYEQYF. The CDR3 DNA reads TGTGCCAGCAGTGACCTAGCGGGGAGCTCCTACGAGCAGTACTTC.

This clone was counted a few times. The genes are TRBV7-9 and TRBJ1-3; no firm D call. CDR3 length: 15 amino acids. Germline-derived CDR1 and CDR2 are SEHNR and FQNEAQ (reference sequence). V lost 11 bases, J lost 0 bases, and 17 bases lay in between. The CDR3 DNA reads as TGTGCCCTCAATATTGCGACTTACTCTGGAAACACCATATATTTT. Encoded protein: CALNIATYSGNTIYF. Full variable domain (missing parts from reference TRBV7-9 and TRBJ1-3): DTGVSQNPRHKITKRGQNVTFRCDPISEHNRLYWYRQTLGQGPEFLTYFQNEAQLEKSRLLSDRFSAERPKGSFSTLEIQRTEQGDSAMYLCALNIATYSGNTIYFGEGSWLTVV.